This entry lists 18 T cell receptor beta chains sequenced from one sample in a study of T cell repertoires in ileal Crohn's disease. Measured with immunoSEQ multiplex PCR; TCRdb has only the in-frame clones, and not every one. This sample carries 4,000 to 6,000 clones, roughly 84% of them seen once, and the ten largest clones take 4.4%. Specified time point: proximal margin of the surgical specimen (macroscopically non-inflamed). The sequenced sample consisted of ileal tissue. The receptors here all came from an adult with Crohn's disease.

The genes are TRBV20-1 and TRBJ2-5; 7 nucleotides agree with TRBD2. Germline CDR1 and CDR2: DFQATT and SNEGSKA (reference sequence). This CDR3 is 11 amino acids long. After removal of 8 bases from V and 5 bases from J, the junction contained 5 bases not matched to a gene. The CDR3 loop reads CSKREGETQYF. The CDR3 DNA reads as TGCAGTAAGCGGGAAGGGGAGACCCAGTACTTC.

The chain links TRBV6-5 to TRBJ2-2, with D possibly called TRBD1 or TRBD2 (6 bases each). Germline V gives CDR1 MNHEY, CDR2 SVGAGI. The V gene lost 11 bases and the J gene lost 7 bases, with 17 bases spanning the gap. The CDR3 has 13 residues. The CDR3 loop reads CAARRGASGELFF. CDR3 DNA sequence: TGTGCCGCTAGAAGGGGGGCTAGCGGGGAGCTGTTTTTT.

The chain employs TRBV18 and TRBJ2-3; 7 positions agree with TRBD1. V dropped 4 bases and J dropped 3; count of bases not matched to a gene: 7. Germline-derived CDR1 and CDR2 are KGHSH and LQKENI. CDR3 length: 15 amino acids. For the CDR3, the DNA is TGTGCCAGCTCACAAGCGACAGGGTGGACAGATACGCAGTATTTT. It codes for CASSQATGWTDTQYF.

This clone was observed once. The chain uses TRBV6-5 and TRBJ1-5, with TRBD1 identical over 8 bases. The trim removed 6 bases at V and 6 bases at J, leaving 10 bases unmatched. Germline values: CDR1 MNHEY, CDR2 SVGAGI. CDR3 length: 15 amino acids. The CDR3 sequence is CASRRSGGRGQPQHF. For the CDR3, the DNA is TGTGCCAGCAGGCGATCAGGGGGCAGGGGTCAGCCCCAGCATTTT.

V is TRBV12-5 and J is TRBJ2-3; D not resolved. V was trimmed by 9 bases and J by 1 base, leaving 11 bases between them. The germline CDR1 and CDR2 sequences are LGHNT and FRNRAP. This CDR3 has 13 amino acids. The CDR3 loop is CASSLWGTDTQYF. Written as DNA, the CDR3 is TGTGCTAGCTCGCTTTGGGGCACAGATACGCAGTATTTT.

This chain connects TRBV9 to TRBJ1-1; the D is unclear. Germline values: CDR1 SGDLS, CDR2 YYNGEE. The CDR3 is 13 residues long. V shed 2 bases and J shed 7 bases, with 12 bases lying between them. Here the CDR3 reads CASSVVGSIEAFF. The CDR3 DNA follows: TGTGCCAGCAGCGTCGTTGGGTCAATTGAAGCTTTCTTT.

The CDR3 region has the DNA TGTGCTAGTGGTTTGGCAGGGGTTGGAACAGATACGCAGTATTTT. This gives the protein CASGLAGVGTDTQYF. The chain uses TRBV12-5 and TRBJ2-3; D might be TRBD1 (6 bases). The CDR3 loop spans 15 amino acids. CDR1 is LGHNT, CDR2 FRNRAP, per germline. The V end was cut by 1 base, the J end by 3 bases, with 11 bases between.

This clone appeared a few times. The chain combines TRBV19 with TRBJ2-7, with 9 bases matching TRBD2. This CDR3 region has 14 residues. After removal of 6 bases from V and 2 bases from J, the junction contained 5 bases not matched to a gene. Germline assignment: CDR1 LNHDA and CDR2 SQIVND (reference sequence). The CDR3 nucleotides read TGTGCCAGTAGAACTAGCGGGCATCCCTACGAGCAGTACTTC. The encoded protein is CASRTSGHPYEQYF.

This chain uses TRBV27 with TRBJ1-5; D uncertain. V lost 0 bases, J lost 4 bases, and 4 bases lay in between. The CDR3 runs 13 residues. Germline CDR1 and CDR2: MNHEY and SMNVEV (reference sequence). Here the CDR3 reads CASSLSKNQPQHF. The CDR3 DNA is TGTGCCAGCAGTTTATCGAAAAATCAGCCCCAGCATTTT.

V usage is TRBV4-3 and J usage is TRBJ2-5; maybe TRBD2 (5 bases). The ends were cut back, 1 base at V and 2 bases at J, with 17 bases in the middle. The V gene's germline CDR1 is LGHNA and CDR2 YSLEER. This CDR3 region has 17 residues. The CDR3 DNA reads as TGCGCCAGCAGCCAAGGGAGGATGGGCGGTAGGCAAGAGACCCAGTACTTC. Translation gives CASSQGRMGGRQETQYF.

This chain connects TRBV4-2 to TRBJ1-1, with D unclear. Trimming stripped 1 base from V and 1 base from J, with 7 bases between. Germline V gene sequence: CDR1 LGHNA, CDR2 YNFKEQ. The CDR3 has 14 amino acids. As DNA, the CDR3 is TGTGCCAGCAGCCAAGCAGGTAGGAACACTGAAGCTTTCTTT. Protein: CASSQAGRNTEAFF.

The V call is TRBV30, the J call TRBJ2-5; 9 bases map to TRBD2. Germline V gene sequence: CDR1 GTSNPN, CDR2 SVGIG (reference sequence). V lost 4 bases to trimming and J lost 3 bases; unmatched junction nucleotides: 0. This CDR3 is 12 amino acids long. The chain's CDR3 is CAWTSGKETQYF. For the CDR3, the DNA is TGTGCCTGGACTAGCGGGAAAGAGACCCAGTACTTC.

The chain uses TRBV6-5 and TRBJ2-7; TRBD1 matches 8 bases. CDR1 MNHEY and CDR2 SVGAGI come from the germline V gene. The CDR3 sequence is 16 residues long. V was pared by 4 bases and J by 2 bases, with 10 bases of the junction left unmatched. The CDR3 nucleotides are TGTGCCAGCAGTTCCGGCAGACAGGGGTTCGCCTACGAGCAGTACTTC. This translates into CASSSGRQGFAYEQYF.

The chain has TRBV5-1 and TRBJ2-3, with 8 bases identical to TRBD2. From germline, CDR1 is SGHRS and CDR2 YFSETQ. V shed 4 bases and J 2 bases; nucleotides not matched to a gene: 6. CDR3 length equals 15 residues. CDR3 sequence reads: CASSQIAGHTDTQYF. The CDR3 bases are TGCGCCAGCAGCCAAATAGCGGGACACACAGATACGCAGTATTTT.

The J gene is TRBJ2-1, the V gene TRBV27; 14 bases line up with TRBD2. The V gene's germline CDR1 is MNHEY and CDR2 SMNVEV (reference sequence). V trimming: 3 bases; J trimming: 3 bases; junction bases outside the gene matches: 10. This CDR3 is built from 19 residues. Here the CDR3 reads CASSLRGTSGSRNYNEQFF. The CDR3 nucleotides are TGTGCCAGCAGTTTGAGGGGGACTAGCGGGAGTCGGAACTACAATGAGCAGTTCTTC.

This clone is a singleton in its sample. The V gene is TRBV30, the J gene TRBJ2-7, with 9 bases matching TRBD1. The CDR3 length is 13 residues. Looked up from germline, CDR1 is GTSNPN and CDR2 is SVGIG (reference sequence). J gave up 4 bases and V 2 bases, and 3 bases lay outside the gene matches. The CDR3 loop reads CAWSTGGAYEQYF. The DNA for the CDR3 is TGTGCCTGGAGTACAGGGGGCGCGTACGAGCAGTACTTC.

The CDR3 region is CASSRDRRYGYTF. CDR3 nucleotides: TGTGCCAGCAGCCGGGACAGGCGCTATGGCTACACCTTC. The rearrangement joins TRBV6-5 to TRBJ1-2, with 8 bases aligning to TRBD1. CDR1 and CDR2 from the germline V gene are MNHEY and SVGAGI. The CDR3 contains 13 residues. Trimming at V came to 6 bases and at J to 4 bases, leaving 4 bases not matched to a gene.

The chain uses TRBV5-1 and TRBJ2-7; D gene uncertain. CDR1 and CDR2 (germline): SGHRS, YFSETQ. The ends were cut back, 2 bases at V and 6 bases at J, with 12 bases in the middle. The CDR3 loop spans 13 amino acids. As DNA, the CDR3 is TGCGCCAGCAGCTTTACCCCTCTTGGCGAGCAGTACTTC. Its translation is CASSFTPLGEQYF. Filled out from reference TRBV5-1 and TRBJ2-7, the complete variable domain reads KAGVTQTPRYLIKTRGQQVTLSCSPISGHRSVSWYQQTPGQGLQFLFEYFSETQRNKGNFPGRFSGRQFSNSRSEMNVSTLELGDSALYLCASSFTPLGEQYFGPGTRLTVT.